The 12 T cell receptor beta chains presented below share a single source sample, sequenced in a study of response to subunit inactivated influenza vaccine. Using its own MiXCR run on the RT-PCR reads, TCRdb lists one record per CDR3 protein. Among approximately 530,000 distinct CDR3 sequences, 10% to 15% were seen once, and the ten largest hold around 12%. Sequencing used PBMCs from blood, obtained 40 to 50 days after vaccination. All receptors derive from a man aged 45-65 years who received an inactivated influenza vaccine.

This clonotype was seen only a few times. The chain employs TRBV5-1 and TRBJ2-2; 8 positions agree with TRBD2. V dropped 4 bases and J dropped 2; count of bases not matched to a gene: 10. The CDR3 spans 17 residues. Germline V CDR1 and CDR2: SGHRS, YFSETQ. DNA of the CDR3: TGCGCCAGCAGCACACCAACTAGCGGACTAAACACCGGGGAGCTGTTTTTT. Amino acid sequence: CASSTPTSGLNTGELFF.

With respect to this clonotype: One base away lies a much larger clone, so this may be a sequencing read error. J is TRBJ2-3 and V is TRBV5-6, with TRBD2 as a possible D gene (6 bases). The CDR3 contains 14 residues. Germline V gives CDR1 SGHDT, CDR2 YYEEEE. DNA for the CDR3: TGTGCCAGCAGCCAGGACTATAGCACAGATAAGCAGTATTTT. Protein product: CASSQDYSTDKQYF.

The chain combines TRBV4-3 with TRBJ2-5; the D is unclear. Between the trimmed V and J ends, which lost 0 bases and 5 bases, there was a span of 13 bases. Germline CDR1 and CDR2: LGHNA and YSLEER. The CDR3 extends over 15 amino acids. The CDR3 bases are TGCGCCAGCAGCCAAGATAAAGGTAGCAGTGAGACCCAGTACTTC. Its translation: CASSQDKGSSETQYF.

This clonotype has more than one count but fewer than ten. The V and J genes are TRBV5-8 and TRBJ2-7, with D perhaps TRBD1 (6 bases). V was cut by 0 bases and J by 0 bases, with 13 bases left in between. Germline CDR1 is SGHTS and CDR2 is YDEGEE. The CDR3 runs to 16 residues. In DNA form, the CDR3 reads TGTGCCAGCAGCTTGGAAGGGGACACAGGCTCCTACGAGCAGTACTTC. Its protein product is CASSLEGDTGSYEQYF.

There are many counts of this clonotype. The chain recombines TRBV20-1 with TRBJ2-5; D is ambiguous. This CDR3 spans 13 amino acids. Germline V lookup: CDR1 DFQATT, CDR2 SNEGSKA (reference sequence). Trimming removed 2 bases at V and 1 base at J, with 8 bases between. The chain's CDR3 is CSARSPSQETQYF. CDR3 bases: TGCAGTGCTAGATCACCGTCCCAAGAGACCCAGTACTTC.

There are a few counts of this clonotype. This chain connects TRBV7-8 to TRBJ2-7; D gene uncertain. CDR3 length equals 14 residues. Trimming removed 1 base at V and 5 bases at J, with 12 bases between. Germline V gives CDR1 SGHVS, CDR2 FQNEAQ. CDR3 sequence reads: CASSLEWATHEQYF. The CDR3 nucleotides are TGTGCCAGCAGCTTAGAATGGGCGACGCACGAGCAGTACTTC. Drawing the rest from reference TRBV7-8 and TRBJ2-7, the complete variable domain is GAGVSQSPRYKVAKRGQDVALRCDPISGHVSLFWYQQALGQGPEFLTYFQNEAQLDKSGLPSDRFFAERPEGSVSTLKIQRTQQEDSAVYLCASSLEWATHEQYFGPGTRLTVT.

This clonotype was picked up one time. This sequence joins TRBV3-1 and TRBJ2-7; 7 bases agree with TRBD1. This CDR3 has 15 amino acids. Per the germline V gene, CDR1 is LGHDT and CDR2 is YNNKEL (reference sequence). The ends lost 1 base at V and 2 bases at J; junction bases unmatched: 5. CDR3 sequence reads: CASSQGNRGTYEQYF. CDR3 coding DNA: TGTGCCAGCAGCCAAGGAAACAGGGGTACCTACGAGCAGTACTTC.

The chain employs TRBV5-5 and TRBJ1-2; possibly TRBD1 for D (6 bases). Between the trimmed V and J ends, which lost 0 bases and 4 bases, there was a span of 10 bases. Per the germline V gene, CDR1 is SGHKS and CDR2 is YYEKEE (reference sequence). The length of the CDR3 is 14 residues. The DNA for the CDR3 is TGTGCCAGCAGCTTGGCCCTACAGGGCTATGGCTACACCTTC. Its protein product is CASSLALQGYGYTF.

In this sample, this clonotype turned up a few times. This sequence joins TRBV29-1 and TRBJ2-5; D gene unclear. Germline loops: CDR1 SQVTM, CDR2 ANQGSEA. The ends were cut back, 4 bases at V and 1 base at J, with 7 bases in the middle. The length of the CDR3 is 12 residues. The CDR3 DNA follows: TGCAGCGTTGGAAGATTCCAAGAGACCCAGTACTTC. Translating gives CSVGRFQETQYF.

This clonotype has a handful of counts. The V gene is TRBV13, the J gene TRBJ2-7; 9 bases fit TRBD2. Germline V gives CDR1 PRHDT, CDR2 FYEKMQ (reference sequence). The CDR3 consists of 14 residues. The V segment lost 6 bases and the J segment 3 bases; nucleotides outside the gene matches: 6. CDR3 in DNA: TGTGCCAGCAGAAATAGCGGGAGTAGCTACGAGCAGTACTTC. Its translation is CASRNSGSSYEQYF. Full variable domain (remainder filled in from reference TRBV13 and TRBJ2-7): AAGVIQSPRHLIKEKRETATLKCYPIPRHDTVYWYQQGPGQDPQFLISFYEKMQSDKGSIPDRFSAQQFSDYHSELNMSSLELGDSALYFCASRNSGSSYEQYFGPGTRLTVT.

The rearrangement links TRBV6-2 or TRBV6-3 to TRBJ2-1; 9 positions agree with TRBD2. The V gene end was trimmed by 10 bases and the J gene end by 5 bases; junction bases not matched to a gene: 9. Germline V gene lookup returns CDR1 MNHEY and CDR2 SVGEGT. This CDR3 comprises 14 residues. CDR3 in amino acids: CATRLSGRHNEQFF. In nucleotides, the CDR3 is TGTGCCACCAGGCTTAGCGGGAGACACAATGAGCAGTTCTTC.

This clonotype was picked up a small number of times. The rearrangement links TRBV7-8 to TRBJ1-5, with a tentative D call TRBD1 (6 bases). CDR1 and CDR2 (germline): SGHVS, FQNEAQ. This CDR3 has 17 residues. V gave up 0 bases and J gave up 5 bases, with 17 bases separating them. CDR3 protein: CASSLAPRGPSDQPQHF. DNA of the CDR3: TGTGCCAGCAGCTTAGCGCCCCGGGGGCCCTCGGATCAGCCCCAGCATTTT.